Here is one T cell receptor (beta chain) with its context. These data belong to a study of blood T cell repertoires in COVID-19. Study background: Specimens from acute and convalescent COVID-19 originated in the United States, Italy and Spain. PBMCs, B-cell-depleted T cells, or T cells provided the cDNA or gDNA that made up the material.

Authors' methods: Estimation of nucleated cell counts was performed using reference gene primer amplification. Data came from immunoSEQ multiplex PCR; TCRdb stores just in-frame clones and leaves some out. The V and J calls and clone size come from that table; D and trimming were worked out from the DNA. Among roughly 110,000 clones listed, about four fifths were seen once. The V gene's germline CDR1 is SGDLS and CDR2 YYNGEE. J gave up 2 bases and V 2 bases, and 11 bases lay outside the gene matches. This CDR3 contains 17 residues. This TCR was sampled from a man between 65 and 85 years old with acute or convalescent COVID-19. The sequenced sample was peripheral blood. This rearrangement joins TRBV9 to TRBJ2-7; 9 nucleotides match TRBD2. The CDR3 spells CASSVGTLAGQTYEQYF. CDR3 nucleotides: TGTGCCAGCAGCGTCGGGACCCTAGCGGGACAGACCTACGAGCAGTACTTC.